The rows below give T cell receptor beta chains drawn from one sample of a study of blood T cell repertoires in COVID-19. Here immunoSEQ multiplex PCR was the method, and the copy in TCRdb shows in-frame clones only, minus some. The sample lists approximately 220,000 clones; about 80% were seen once. Sequencing was performed on peripheral blood. The receptors originated from a woman aged 55-69 years with acute or convalescent COVID-19. CDR3s include the opening cysteine and the closing phenylalanine or tryptophan. D genes are given only for firm matches. Clone size is not always given. Where it is, it says once, few, many or a class for expanded clones.

V	J	size	D	DNA	CDR3
TRBV6-2/TRBV6-3	TRBJ1-2	-	-	TGTGCCAGCAGTTACACTTCGGGACATAGTAACTATGGCTACACCTTC	CASSYTSGHSNYGYTF
TRBV2	TRBJ1-5	-	-	TGTGCCAGCAGTGAAGTCTTTAGCAATCAGCCCCAGCATTTT	CASSEVFSNQPQHF
TRBV19	TRBJ2-2	few	TRBD1	TGTGCCAGTAGTAGGACAGGGAACACCGGGGAGCTGTTTTTT	CASSRTGNTGELFF
TRBV5-4	TRBJ1-1	-	-	TGTGCCAGCAGCCTGGTCAGTTCCATGAACACTGAAGCTTTCTTT	CASSLVSSMNTEAFF
TRBV30	TRBJ2-1	-	TRBD2	TGTGCCTGGAGTCGAAATCCGGGACTAGCGGGGGGGCTAATAAGGTACAATGAGCAGTTCTTC	CAWSRNPGLAGGLIRYNEQFF
TRBV5-4	TRBJ2-7	-	TRBD2	TGTGCCAGCAGCCGACTAGCGGGGGGAGTCGACGAGCAGTACTTC	CASSRLAGGVDEQYF
TRBV4-1	TRBJ1-3	-	-	TGCGCCAGCAGCCAACTGGCAGTCTCTGGAAACACCATATATTTT	CASSQLAVSGNTIYF
TRBV7-9	TRBJ1-2	-	TRBD1	TGTGCCAGCAGCCCAACAGGGGCGGGTGGCTACACCTTC	CASSPTGAGGYTF
TRBV11-2	TRBJ2-1	-	TRBD1	TGTGCCAGCAGCTTAATGGGACAGAACAATGAGCAGTTCTTC	CASSLMGQNNEQFF
TRBV6-6	TRBJ1-6	-	-	TGTGCCAGCAGTTACGTAGGGGATTCACCCCTCCACTTT	CASSYVGDSPLHF
TRBV6-5	TRBJ1-2	few	TRBD1	TGTGCCAGCAGTCCCTTCGACAGGGGCTATGGCTACACCTTC	CASSPFDRGYGYTF
TRBV6-2/TRBV6-3	TRBJ1-4	once	-	TGTGCCAGCAGTCACCGTCTTGGCGGGGGCGCTTGGATCGGTGGACTGTTTTTT	CASSHRLGGGAWIGGLFF
TRBV7-9	TRBJ1-2	-	-	TGTGCCAGCAGCTTAGGGTTAGCGGGCGTGTATGGCTACACCTTC	CASSLGLAGVYGYTF
TRBV9	TRBJ2-7	-	-	TGTGCCAGCAGCGTGCGGGACAGCTCCTACGAGCAGTACTTC	CASSVRDSSYEQYF
TRBV7-2	TRBJ2-1	-	TRBD2	TGTGCGACGGCGGGAGGAGGCGGCAATGAGCAGTTCTTC	CATAGGGGNEQFF
TRBV19	TRBJ2-1	-	TRBD1	TGTGCCAGTAGTAGAGTCCCGGGACAGGGGTTTAATGAGCAGTTCTTC	CASSRVPGQGFNEQFF
TRBV6-2/TRBV6-3	TRBJ2-7	few	-	TGTGCCAGCAGTTGGCCCCCGACAGATAATGACTACGAGCAGTACTTC	CASSWPPTDNDYEQYF
TRBV7-9	TRBJ2-2	-	TRBD1	TGTGCCAGCAGCATACGACAGGGGAGTACCGGGGAGCTGTTTTTT	CASSIRQGSTGELFF
TRBV6-6	TRBJ1-1	-	TRBD1	TGTGCCAGCAGTTACTCGACAGGGACCGGCACTGAAGCTTTCTTT	CASSYSTGTGTEAFF
TRBV5-4	TRBJ2-3	-	-	TGTGCCAGCAGCTTGGGGCTGTCGGGGACATTCACAGATACGCAGTATTTT	CASSLGLSGTFTDTQYF
TRBV30	TRBJ1-1	-	TRBD1	TGTGCCTGGAGGGGACAGGGGGATGGCACTGAAGCTTTCTTT	CAWRGQGDGTEAFF
TRBV11-1	TRBJ2-3	-	TRBD2	TGTGCCAGCAGCTTCGAGCGGGGGGGTTTTGATACGCAGTATTTT	CASSFERGGFDTQYF
TRBV20-1	TRBJ1-2	few	-	TGCAGTGCCCCTCGGGACTATGGCTACACCTTC	CSAPRDYGYTF
TRBV6-5	TRBJ1-1	-	TRBD1	TGTGCCAGCAGACAGGGGGCGGGCACTGAAGCTTTCTTT	CASRQGAGTEAFF
TRBV29-1	TRBJ1-2	once	-	TGCAGCGTTAGCGGGCGGCTCGGCTACACCTTC	CSVSGRLGYTF
TRBV19	TRBJ1-1	-	-	TGTGCCAGTAGTATGCGGGGAGGCGTAGCTTTCTTT	CASSMRGGVAFF
TRBV9	TRBJ1-6	-	-	TGTGCCAGCAGCGTAGGACAGCCGAATTCACCCCTCCACTTT	CASSVGQPNSPLHF
TRBV18	TRBJ2-7	-	TRBD1	TGTGCCAGCTCATCCCCGGAACAGGGGGGTGATGAGCAGTACTTC	CASSSPEQGGDEQYF
TRBV3-1/TRBV3-2	TRBJ1-3	-	-	TGTGCCAGCAGCCAAGCCTGGCCAAGCTCTGGAAACACCATATATTTT	CASSQAWPSSGNTIYF
TRBV5-1	TRBJ2-5	-	-	TGCGCCAGCCGGCCGGGGGACTACCAAGAGACCCAGTACTTC	CASRPGDYQETQYF
TRBV28	TRBJ1-2	-	TRBD1	TGTGCCAGCAGTCCCTCCGGGACAGGGGTGTCTGGCTACACCTTC	CASSPSGTGVSGYTF
TRBV7-2	TRBJ2-1	-	-	TGTGCCAGCAGCTTAGATCTCTCCTCCTACAATGAGCAGTTCTTC	CASSLDLSSYNEQFF
TRBV19	TRBJ1-2	-	TRBD1	TGTGCCAGTGGAAGGTACAGGGGGGACTATGGCTACACCTTC	CASGRYRGDYGYTF
TRBV7-9	TRBJ1-6	few	-	TGTGCCAGCAGCTTAGCCGGGGATAATTCACCCCTCCACTTT	CASSLAGDNSPLHF
TRBV3-1/TRBV3-2	TRBJ1-2	-	-	TGTGCCAGCAGCGACACTAACTATGGCTACACCTTC	CASSDTNYGYTF
TRBV3-1/TRBV3-2	TRBJ2-2	-	TRBD2	TGTGCCAGCAGCCAAGAGGAGCGGGGGATCAAAACCGGGGAGCTGTTTTTT	CASSQEERGIKTGELFF
TRBV5-4	TRBJ2-7	-	TRBD2	TGTGCCAGCACAACTTGGGGGGGGAACTACGAGCAGTACTTC	CASTTWGGNYEQYF
TRBV7-8	TRBJ1-1	-	TRBD1	TGTGCCAGCAGTTCGCCCGGACAGGGGGCCCTGAGGACTGAAGCTTTCTTT	CASSSPGQGALRTEAFF
TRBV6-5	TRBJ1-2	-	-	TGTGCCAGTAAGAGGGCAGCTAACTATGGCTACACCTTC	CASKRAANYGYTF
TRBV20-1	TRBJ2-6	-	-	TGCAGTGCTAGTGACCGGGGGAGCTCTGGGGCCAACGTCCTGACTTTC	CSASDRGSSGANVLTF
TRBV10-3	TRBJ1-1	-	-	TGTGCCACCTCGGACACGCCTGGGACTGAAGCTTTCTTT	CATSDTPGTEAFF
TRBV5-1	TRBJ2-5	-	-	TGCGCCAGCAGCCCCGGGACGGGGACACCATTCGAGACCCAGTACTTC	CASSPGTGTPFETQYF